This TCR beta chain was sequenced during a study of cytomegalovirus exposure and HLA in healthy donors. Findings and caveats of the study: Differences between HLA loci emerged in a later analysis of TCR association rates, with DRB1 most and HLA-C fewest. An assumption of roughly uniform sequencing depth across donors underlay the presence/absence analyses.

Primers for the PCR totalled 60 Vbeta and 13 Jbeta. Profiled with immunoSEQ multiplex PCR; TCRdb holds only in-frame clones, not every one. Among 150,000 to 200,000 clones listed, around 80% were seen once. Per the germline V gene, CDR1 is LNHNV and CDR2 is YYDKDF (reference sequence). After removal of 10 bases from V and 4 bases from J, the junction contained 12 bases not matched to a gene. CDR3 length: 14 amino acids. With respect to this clone: Its antigen is still unknown. Other DNA variants within this sample encode the same CDR3.

Sequenced sample: PBMCs. The chain uses TRBV15 and TRBJ1-1; the match to TRBD1 covers 7 bases. The origin of this receptor is a woman aged 55-75 years in good health and CMV-seropositive. The chain's CDR3 is CAINRGGLGTEAFF. For the CDR3, the DNA is TGTGCCATCAATCGAGGGGGCTTGGGCACTGAAGCTTTCTTT.